Listed below are T cell receptor beta chains from one sample, sequenced in a study of OX40 agonist ivuxolimab in advanced cancers. TCRdb's copy holds only in-frame clones and misses some; the assay was immunoSEQ multiplex PCR. The sample lists about 61,000 clones; around 92% were seen once. Sequencing used CD4+ or CD8+ T cells sorted from blood, obtained in a trial of the OX40 agonist ivuxolimab. The source of these receptors is an adult with an advanced solid tumor such as melanoma, head and neck, liver or kidney cancer. The CDR3 runs from the conserved cysteine through the conserved F or W. A D gene is named only where the DNA matches it firmly. A clone size is listed for some rows: how often the clone was seen (once, few, many), or a class if it is expanded.

D gene: NA; J gene: TRBJ2-5; V gene: TRBV20-1; clone size: NA; CDR3 protein: CSAFRGKTQYF; CDR3 DNA: TGCAGTGCCTTTCGGGGGAAGACCCAGTACTTC
D gene: NA; J gene: TRBJ1-1; V gene: TRBV4-3; clone size: once; CDR3 protein: CASSPLEGWTEAFF; CDR3 DNA: TGCGCCAGCAGCCCCCTGGAAGGGTGGACTGAAGCTTTCTTT
D gene: TRBD2; J gene: TRBJ2-1; V gene: TRBV4-3; clone size: NA; CDR3 protein: CASSQDRFPGGYNEQFF; CDR3 DNA: TGCGCCAGCAGCCAAGATCGGTTTCCGGGAGGCTACAATGAGCAGTTCTTC
D gene: TRBD1; J gene: TRBJ1-5; V gene: TRBV7-2; clone size: once; CDR3 protein: CASSLTGTGGRQPQHF; CDR3 DNA: TGTGCCAGCAGCTTGACCGGGACAGGGGGCCGTCAGCCCCAGCATTTT
D gene: NA; J gene: TRBJ2-3; V gene: TRBV13; clone size: NA; CDR3 protein: CASSSRRDTFTDTQYF; CDR3 DNA: TGTGCCAGCAGCTCCCGCCGGGACACCTTCACAGATACGCAGTATTTT
D gene: NA; J gene: TRBJ1-6; V gene: TRBV15; clone size: few; CDR3 protein: CATSRDMAGTSPLHF; CDR3 DNA: TGTGCCACCAGCAGAGATATGGCGGGGACTTCACCCCTCCACTTT
D gene: NA; J gene: TRBJ1-2; V gene: TRBV25-1; clone size: NA; CDR3 protein: CASSRRGGPNYGYTF; CDR3 DNA: TGTGCCAGCAGTCGAAGGGGGGGTCCTAACTATGGCTACACCTTC
D gene: TRBD1; J gene: TRBJ2-4; V gene: TRBV7-9; clone size: NA; CDR3 protein: CASSPWTGGGLAKNIQYF; CDR3 DNA: TGTGCCAGCAGCCCCTGGACAGGGGGCGGGCTAGCCAAAAACATTCAGTACTTC
D gene: TRBD1; J gene: TRBJ1-5; V gene: TRBV9; clone size: NA; CDR3 protein: CASSGQGNQPQHF; CDR3 DNA: TGTGCCAGCAGCGGACAGGGGAATCAGCCCCAGCATTTT
D gene: TRBD2; J gene: TRBJ2-1; V gene: TRBV5-4; clone size: NA; CDR3 protein: CASSFPSGRAGGYEQFF; CDR3 DNA: TGTGCCAGCAGCTTTCCTAGCGGGAGGGCCGGTGGGTATGAGCAGTTCTTC
D gene: TRBD2; J gene: TRBJ2-1; V gene: TRBV19; clone size: NA; CDR3 protein: CASSIISGSYNEQFF; CDR3 DNA: TGTGCCAGTAGTATAATCAGCGGGAGCTACAATGAGCAGTTCTTC
D gene: TRBD1; J gene: TRBJ1-5; V gene: TRBV4-3; clone size: NA; CDR3 protein: CASSQDLGTGKSQPQHF; CDR3 DNA: TGCGCCAGCAGCCAAGATCTGGGGACAGGGAAGAGTCAGCCCCAGCATTTT
D gene: NA; J gene: TRBJ2-7; V gene: TRBV30; clone size: NA; CDR3 protein: CAWSGQGGEQYF; CDR3 DNA: TGTGCCTGGAGCGGCCAGGGTGGCGAGCAGTACTTC
D gene: NA; J gene: TRBJ1-2; V gene: TRBV10-3; clone size: NA; CDR3 protein: CAIRTSPGGGYTF; CDR3 DNA: TGTGCCATCAGGACGTCCCCGGGGGGGGGCTACACCTTC
D gene: TRBD1; J gene: TRBJ1-5; V gene: TRBV30; clone size: NA; CDR3 protein: CAWIRGKIYQPQHF; CDR3 DNA: TGTGCCTGGATCAGGGGGAAAATCTATCAGCCCCAGCATTTT
D gene: TRBD1; J gene: TRBJ1-6; V gene: TRBV4-1; clone size: NA; CDR3 protein: CASSLRQGYNSPLHF; CDR3 DNA: TGCGCCAGCAGCCTTAGACAGGGGTATAATTCACCCCTCCACTTT
D gene: TRBD1; J gene: TRBJ2-7; V gene: TRBV29-1; clone size: NA; CDR3 protein: CSGRQGDEQYF; CDR3 DNA: TGCAGCGGGAGACAGGGGGACGAGCAGTACTTC
D gene: TRBD1; J gene: TRBJ1-2; V gene: TRBV30; clone size: NA; CDR3 protein: CAFYRGLPYGYTF; CDR3 DNA: TGTGCCTTCTACAGGGGCCTTCCCTATGGCTACACCTTC
D gene: NA; J gene: TRBJ2-3; V gene: TRBV6-8; clone size: NA; CDR3 protein: CASCLLDSITDTQYF; CDR3 DNA: TGTGCCAGCTGTCTTTTGGACTCCATCACAGATACGCAGTATTTT
D gene: NA; J gene: TRBJ1-1; V gene: TRBV5-6; clone size: NA; CDR3 protein: CASSLGGTTEAFF; CDR3 DNA: TGTGCCAGCAGCTTGGGGGGAACGACTGAAGCTTTCTTT
D gene: NA; J gene: TRBJ1-6; V gene: TRBV7-9; clone size: NA; CDR3 protein: CASSGVNSPLHF; CDR3 DNA: TGTGCCAGCAGCGGAGTCAATTCACCCCTCCACTTT
D gene: NA; J gene: TRBJ1-2; V gene: TRBV4-2; clone size: NA; CDR3 protein: CASSPRTEINYGYTF; CDR3 DNA: TGTGCCAGCAGCCCTAGGACAGAAATTAACTATGGCTACACCTTC
D gene: NA; J gene: TRBJ1-5; V gene: TRBV4-1; clone size: NA; CDR3 protein: CASSQGMRDNQPQHF; CDR3 DNA: TGCGCCAGCAGCCAAGGAATGAGGGACAATCAGCCCCAGCATTTT
D gene: NA; J gene: TRBJ1-1; V gene: TRBV4-1; clone size: NA; CDR3 protein: CASSQRVLNTEAFF; CDR3 DNA: TGCGCCAGCAGCCAAAGAGTCTTGAACACTGAAGCTTTCTTT
D gene: NA; J gene: TRBJ1-6; V gene: TRBV9; clone size: NA; CDR3 protein: CASSVLTSSDSPLHF; CDR3 DNA: TGTGCCAGCAGCGTCCTAACATCTTCCGATTCACCCCTCCACTTT